Following are 4 T cell receptor beta chains from one sample sequenced in a study of T cell responses to AZD1222 COVID-19 vaccine. Some clones are missing from TCRdb's copy, which holds only in-frame ones; the method was immunoSEQ multiplex PCR. The profile shows around 130,000 clones, roughly 90% of them singletons. This specimen consisted of peripheral blood, obtained 28 days after the second AZD1222 dose. Receptors originate from an adult who received the AZD1222 COVID-19 vaccine.

The rearrangement uses TRBV9 and TRBJ2-7; 15 bases line up with TRBD2. V lost 3 bases and J lost 2; bases outside the gene matches: 9. The CDR3 runs to 18 residues. CDR1 is SGDLS, CDR2 YYNGEE, per germline. In DNA, the CDR3 is TGTGCCAGCAGCGAGGGGACTAGCGGGAGGAGATTGGCCTACGAGCAGTACTTC. Its protein is CASSEGTSGRRLAYEQYF.

The V gene is TRBV28, the J gene TRBJ2-7, with D unresolved. Germline CDR1 and CDR2: MDHEN and SYDVKM. The CDR3 spans 13 residues. Trimming cost V 8 bases and J 1 base, with 12 bases left between them. In DNA, the CDR3 is TGTGCCAGCTGGCCCCACTCATCCTACGAGCAGTACTTC. Encoded protein: CASWPHSSYEQYF.

This rearrangement joins TRBV5-4 to TRBJ2-4, with 9 bases that match TRBD1. The CDR3 spans 14 residues. Germline CDR1 is SGHNT and CDR2 is YYREEE (reference sequence). Trimming removed 2 bases from V and 8 bases from J; junction bases left unmatched: 5. CDR3 sequence: CASSFRRDRDIQYF. CDR3 nucleotides: TGTGCCAGCAGCTTTCGACGGGACAGGGACATTCAGTACTTC.

The chain links TRBV9 to TRBJ2-7, with 7 bases fitting TRBD2. After removal of 3 bases from V and 1 base from J, the junction contained 1 base not matched to a gene. Germline V lookup: CDR1 SGDLS, CDR2 YYNGEE. CDR3 length: 13 amino acids. The CDR3 DNA sequence: TGTGCCAGCAGCGCCGGGGGGTCCTACGAGCAGTACTTC. This encodes CASSAGGSYEQYF.